The text below deals with one T cell receptor (beta chain). The antigen remains unidentified. V was trimmed by 5 bases and J by 6 bases, leaving 8 bases between them. There are 12 residues in the CDR3. Germline CDR1 reads MDHEN; CDR2 reads SYDVKM. With molecular barcodes, quantitative 5'-RACE was used to make the TCR beta libraries. In TCRdb, the 5' RACE reads were re-called with MiXCR into one record per CDR3 protein. The table lists some 30,000 distinct CDR3 sequences, approximately 14% of them singletons. This entry comes from a study of CD8 T cells in ankylosing spondylitis. General study points: Characteristic, it appeared, of ankylosing spondylitis blood was a TCR beta motif of 7 or 8 highly homologous variants. Prior work had noted some motif variants in reactive arthritis blood and synovial fluid. Clones that were linked to disease were CD8+ and were relatively rare in peripheral blood.

The TCR originated in a male donor with ankylosing spondylitis or in good health (not recorded which). The J gene is TRBJ2-1, the V gene TRBV28, with TRBD1 as a possible D gene (5 bases). Sequencing was done on a sample of blood. Here the CDR3 reads CASSPDSNEQFF. The CDR3 DNA is TGTGCCAGCAGTCCCGACAGCAATGAGCAGTTCTTC.